The 15 T cell receptor beta chains given below trace back to one sample, sequenced in a study of blood T cell repertoires in COVID-19. Generated by immunoSEQ multiplex PCR, the TCRdb table keeps only in-frame clones and is missing some. In the table there are about 200,000 clones, about 90% of which are singletons. Sequencing was done on a sample of peripheral blood. The receptors originated from a man in his forties with active or convalescent COVID-19.

The chain uses TRBV7-6 and TRBJ2-5; D possibly corresponds to TRBD1 (6 bases). V dropped 1 base and J dropped 4 bases, with 13 bases sitting between them. CDR1 and CDR2 (germline): SGHVS, FNYEAQ. The CDR3 sequence is 15 residues long. This chain's CDR3 is CASSLGQGTGETQYF. CDR3 DNA sequence: TGTGCCAGCAGCTTAGGGCAGGGGACGGGAGAGACCCAGTACTTC.

This clone was counted once. The chain has TRBV5-1 and TRBJ2-5, with D perhaps matching TRBD2 (5 bases). Germline V gives CDR1 SGHRS, CDR2 YFSETQ. This CDR3 has 14 residues. Trimming cost V 1 base and J 4 bases, with 11 bases left between them. CDR3 DNA: TGCGCCAGCAGCTTGATTGACCGGGGAGAGACCCAGTACTTC. Translated, it gives CASSLIDRGETQYF.

This chain uses TRBV30 with TRBJ2-3, with 7 bases fitting TRBD2. CDR3 size: 16 residues. Germline CDR1 reads GTSNPN; CDR2 reads SVGIG (reference sequence). J was trimmed by 6 bases and V by 5 bases; bases with no gene match: 17. In DNA, the CDR3 is TGTGCCTGGGGGATGTTTCGCGGGAGCTATCAGGATACGCAGTATTTT. This translates into CAWGMFRGSYQDTQYF.

The chain links TRBV14 to TRBJ2-1; D is possibly TRBD1 (6 bases). Trimming left V 8 bases short and J 2 bases short, with 10 bases between. Germline loops: CDR1 SGHDN, CDR2 FVKESK. This CDR3 region has 13 residues. The DNA of the CDR3 is TGTGCCAGCGGGACACACACCTACAATGAGCAGTTCTTC. It encodes CASGTHTYNEQFF.

The CDR3 DNA reads TGCGCCAGCAGCTTAGGGACAGGGGGAAAAGGTGAGCAGTTCTTC. Encoded protein: CASSLGTGGKGEQFF. This sequence joins TRBV10-1 and TRBJ2-1; 11 bases line up with TRBD1. CDR3 length equals 15 residues. CDR1 is WNHNN and CDR2 is SYGVQD in the germline V gene (reference sequence). V lost 6 bases to trimming and J lost 9 bases; unmatched junction nucleotides: 10.

This sequence joins TRBV6-1 and TRBJ2-3; 10 nucleotides agree with TRBD2. With V trimmed by 4 bases and J by 0 bases, 4 bases remained unmatched. Germline CDR1 MNHNS, CDR2 SASEGT. The CDR3 has 16 amino acids. CDR3 coding DNA: TGTGCCAGCAGTGGGCAAGCGGGGGGGAGCACAGATACGCAGTATTTT. Encoded protein: CASSGQAGGSTDTQYF.

The chain is built from TRBV19 and TRBJ1-1, with D possibly TRBD1 on 6 matching bases. Between the trimmed V and J ends, which lost 5 bases and 3 bases, there was a span of 10 bases. This CDR3 spans 13 amino acids. Germline loops: CDR1 LNHDA, CDR2 SQIVND (reference sequence). The CDR3 reads CASSYTGYTEAFF. The CDR3, as DNA: TGTGCCAGTAGTTACACAGGGTACACTGAAGCTTTCTTT.

In its sample, this clone was seen a few times. The chain recombines TRBV11-2 with TRBJ1-1; 8 bases fit TRBD1. There are 13 residues in the CDR3. Germline values: CDR1 SGHAT, CDR2 FQNNGV. V shed 5 bases, J shed 4 bases, and the junction held 3 bases outside the gene matches. The CDR3 nucleotides read TGTGCCAGCAGCGGACAGGGAGGCACTGAAGCTTTCTTT. This translates into CASSGQGGTEAFF.

This clone was picked up a small number of times. V usage is TRBV2 and J usage is TRBJ2-7; TRBD2 agrees at 7 bases. Per germline, CDR1 SNHLY and CDR2 FYNNEI. The J segment lost 10 bases and the V segment lost 0 bases, leaving 3 bases of the junction unmatched. CDR3 size: 12 residues. The DNA of the CDR3 is TGTGCCAGCAGTGAAGCGGGGAGGGATCAGTACTTC. It translates to CASSEAGRDQYF.

The chain links TRBV5-6 to TRBJ1-6, with a tentative D call TRBD1 (5 bases). The CDR3 loop spans 16 amino acids. Germline CDR1 and CDR2: SGHDT and YYEEEE. Trimming left V 4 bases short and J 10 bases short, with 21 bases between. The CDR3 bases are TGTGCCAGCAGCAATGGCAGGCCCGGGGGGTACTCACCCCTCCACTTT. It yields the protein CASSNGRPGGYSPLHF.

The chain has TRBV6-5 and TRBJ2-7; D gene ambiguous. V lost 8 bases and J 5 bases, leaving 19 bases between the germline ends. Germline V gives CDR1 MNHEY, CDR2 SVGAGI. The CDR3 extends over 14 amino acids. The CDR3 region has the DNA TGTGCCAGCGGTTCCGATAATTACCGCGACGAGCAGTACTTC. Amino acids: CASGSDNYRDEQYF.

This clone has only a few counts. The chain links TRBV5-1 to TRBJ1-2; 9 bases are a match to TRBD1. The germline gives CDR1 SGHRS, CDR2 YFSETQ. V dropped 4 bases and J dropped 3; count of bases not matched to a gene: 1. The CDR3 has 13 amino acids. CDR3 sequence: CASSRTGDYGYTF. In DNA form, the CDR3 reads TGCGCCAGCAGCCGGACAGGGGACTATGGCTACACCTTC.

This chain uses TRBV19 with TRBJ1-6; D perhaps matches TRBD1 (6 bases). Trimming pared 5 bases from V and 7 bases from J, leaving 15 bases between. Looked up from germline, CDR1 is LNHDA and CDR2 is SQIVND (reference sequence). This CDR3 has 15 residues. The CDR3 DNA is TGTGCCAGTAGTGAATGGACAGCGTCGAATTCACCCCTCCACTTT. It encodes CASSEWTASNSPLHF.

The sample holds one count of this clone. V is TRBV10-2 and J is TRBJ2-5; the D gene is possibly TRBD1 (5 bases). The CDR3 covers 14 residues. The germline V gene has CDR1 WSHSY and CDR2 SAAADI. The V end lost 7 bases, the J end lost 5 bases, and 17 bases lay between the germline ends. The CDR3 DNA reads as TGCGCCAGCACCTCCGTGGGGCCCCAGGAGACCCAGTACTTC. It yields the protein CASTSVGPQETQYF.

The chain employs TRBV2 and TRBJ2-3; 8 bases map to TRBD1. CDR3 size: 16 residues. Trimming took 2 bases from V and 6 from J; bases not matched to a gene: 10. Germline V gives CDR1 SNHLY, CDR2 FYNNEI. The CDR3 spells CASSELWNRGSDTQYF. For the CDR3, the DNA is TGTGCCAGCAGTGAATTGTGGAACAGGGGGTCGGATACGCAGTATTTT. Filled out from reference TRBV2 and TRBJ2-3, the complete variable domain reads EPEVTQTPSHQVTQMGQEVILRCVPISNHLYFYWYRQILGQKVEFLVSFYNNEISEKSEIFDDQFSVERPDGSNFTLKIRSTKLEDSAMYFCASSELWNRGSDTQYFGPGTRLTVL.